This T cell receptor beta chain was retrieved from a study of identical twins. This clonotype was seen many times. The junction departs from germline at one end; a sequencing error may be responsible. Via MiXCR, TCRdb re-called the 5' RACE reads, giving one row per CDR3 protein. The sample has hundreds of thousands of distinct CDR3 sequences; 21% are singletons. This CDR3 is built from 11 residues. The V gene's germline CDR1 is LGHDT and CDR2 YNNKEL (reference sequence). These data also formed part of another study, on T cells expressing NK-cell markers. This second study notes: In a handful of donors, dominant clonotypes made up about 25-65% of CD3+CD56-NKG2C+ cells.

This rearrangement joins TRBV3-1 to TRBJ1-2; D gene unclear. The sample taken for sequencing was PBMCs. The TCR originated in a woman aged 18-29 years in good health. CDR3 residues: CASSQTSTVAF. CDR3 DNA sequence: TGTGCCAGCAGCCAAACCTCCACGGTCGCCTTC.